The clone carrying this T cell receptor (beta chain) was counted between two and nine times. Its target is unknown. These data belong to a study of post-analysis software for immune sequencing data. General study points: In patients, TRBV5-6, TRBV5-1 and TRBV20-1 belonged to roughly 5 TRBV segments found more frequently than in controls.

Tagging with unique molecular identifiers was a feature of the TCR beta cDNA libraries. TCRdb re-called the PCR reads through MiXCR, storing one row per CDR3 protein. Of roughly 730,000 distinct CDR3 sequences listed, 25% to 30% are singletons. Trimming removed 1 base from V and 6 bases from J, with 12 bases in between. This CDR3 contains 14 residues. The clonotype was recovered from a girl aged 5-17 years with multiple sclerosis. The chain has TRBV12-3 or TRBV12-4 and TRBJ1-2; D is uncertain. The sequenced sample was blood. CDR3 nucleotides: TGTGCCAGCAGTTTAGACAATTGGGGAGATGGCTACACCTTC. This encodes CASSLDNWGDGYTF.